Given below is one T cell receptor (beta chain) in context. Its antigen is as yet unknown. The T cells that were sequenced for TCR beta were CD8+ and CD4+ cells from blood. The CD8+ and CD4+ T cells were negatively isolated, with the TEMRA cells enriched by FACS. The record originates from a study of CD8 T cells in Susac syndrome. Germline V CDR1 and CDR2: SGHDT, YYEEEE. The CDR3 loop spans 15 amino acids. J was trimmed by 7 bases and V by 4 bases; bases with no gene match: 9. Study outcomes and limitations: That the number of individuals in its TCR sequencing and HLA analysis was relatively small was acknowledged by the study.

Random hexamers were used to reverse transcribe the RNA input (0.5 to 1 ug). Across 54 Vbeta and 13 Jbeta, immunoSEQ multiplex PCR amplified TCR beta CDR3. MiXCR was run by TCRdb on the immunoSEQ multiplex PCR reads, yielding one entry per CDR3 protein. The sample holds about 170,000 distinct CDR3 sequences, 85% to 95% seen once. The J gene is TRBJ1-5, the V gene TRBV5-6, with 9 bases lining up with TRBD1. The sample consisted of CD4+ T cells from PBMCs. The origin of this receptor is a human donor with multiple sclerosis. The CDR3 protein is CASSTWDRVRQPQHF. In DNA form, the CDR3 reads TGTGCCAGCAGCACCTGGGACAGGGTGAGGCAGCCCCAGCATTTT.